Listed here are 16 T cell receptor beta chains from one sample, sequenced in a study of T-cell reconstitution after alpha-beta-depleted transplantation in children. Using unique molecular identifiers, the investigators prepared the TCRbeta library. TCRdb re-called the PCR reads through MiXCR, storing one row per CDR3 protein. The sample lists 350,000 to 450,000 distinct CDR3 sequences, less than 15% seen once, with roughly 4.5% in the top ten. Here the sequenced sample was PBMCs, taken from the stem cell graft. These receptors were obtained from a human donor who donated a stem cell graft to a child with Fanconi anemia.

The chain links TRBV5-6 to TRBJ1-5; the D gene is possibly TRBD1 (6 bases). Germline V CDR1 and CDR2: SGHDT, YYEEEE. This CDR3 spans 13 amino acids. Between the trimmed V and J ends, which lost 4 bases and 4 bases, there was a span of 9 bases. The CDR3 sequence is CASSNTGNQPQHF. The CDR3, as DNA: TGTGCCAGCAGCAATACAGGGAATCAGCCCCAGCATTTT.

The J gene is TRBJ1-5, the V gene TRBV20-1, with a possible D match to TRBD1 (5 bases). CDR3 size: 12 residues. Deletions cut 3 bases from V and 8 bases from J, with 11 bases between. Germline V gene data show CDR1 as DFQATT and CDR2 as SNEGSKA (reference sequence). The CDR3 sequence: CSASEGRKPQHF. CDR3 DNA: TGCAGTGCTAGTGAGGGGAGGAAGCCCCAGCATTTT.

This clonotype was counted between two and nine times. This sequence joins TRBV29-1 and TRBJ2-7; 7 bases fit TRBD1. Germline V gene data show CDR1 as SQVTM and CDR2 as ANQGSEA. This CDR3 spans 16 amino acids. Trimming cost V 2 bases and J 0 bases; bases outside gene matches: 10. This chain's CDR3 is CSVERVGQEGSYEQYV. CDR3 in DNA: TGCAGCGTTGAACGGGTCGGACAGGAAGGCTCCTACGAGCAGTACGTC.

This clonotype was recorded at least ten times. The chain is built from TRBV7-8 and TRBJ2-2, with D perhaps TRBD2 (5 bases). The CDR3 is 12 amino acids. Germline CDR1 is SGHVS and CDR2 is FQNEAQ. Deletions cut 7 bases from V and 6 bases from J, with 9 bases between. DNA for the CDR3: TGTGCCAGCACCCAGAGGGCCGGGGAGCTGTTTTTT. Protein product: CASTQRAGELFF.

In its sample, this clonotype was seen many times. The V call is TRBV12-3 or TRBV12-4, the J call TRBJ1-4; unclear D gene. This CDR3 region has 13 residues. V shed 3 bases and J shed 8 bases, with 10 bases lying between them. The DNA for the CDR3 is TGTGCCAGCAGTTTGGCGGAGGTGGAAAAACTGTTTTTT. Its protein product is CASSLAEVEKLFF.

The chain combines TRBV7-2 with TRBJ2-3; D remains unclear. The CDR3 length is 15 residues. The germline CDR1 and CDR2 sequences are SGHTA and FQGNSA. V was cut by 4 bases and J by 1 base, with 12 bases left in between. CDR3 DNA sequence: TGTGCCAGCAGCTCGGGTGACGTTGGCACAGATACGCAGTATTTT. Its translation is CASSSGDVGTDTQYF.

The CDR3 sequence is CASSERGRHEQFF. The CDR3, as DNA: TGTGCCAGCAGTGAACGAGGGCGGCATGAGCAGTTCTTC. V usage is TRBV25-1 and J usage is TRBJ2-1; D possibly corresponds to TRBD2 (5 bases). Germline V gives CDR1 MGHDK, CDR2 SYGVNS. The CDR3 spans 13 residues. V was clipped by 2 bases and J by 8 bases, with 10 bases between them.

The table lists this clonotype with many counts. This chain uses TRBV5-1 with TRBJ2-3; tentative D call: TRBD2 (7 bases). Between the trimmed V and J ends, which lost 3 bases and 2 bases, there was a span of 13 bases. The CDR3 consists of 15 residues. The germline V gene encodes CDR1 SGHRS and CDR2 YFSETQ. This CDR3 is CASSYIGGATDTQYF. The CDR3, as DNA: TGCGCCAGCAGCTACATAGGGGGGGCCACAGATACGCAGTATTTT.

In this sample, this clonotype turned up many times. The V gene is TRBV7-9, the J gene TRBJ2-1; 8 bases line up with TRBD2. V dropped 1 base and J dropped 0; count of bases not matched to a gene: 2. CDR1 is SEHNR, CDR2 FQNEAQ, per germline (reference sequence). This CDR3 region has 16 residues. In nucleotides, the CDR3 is TGTGCCAGCAGCTTAGACGGGGGGGCCTCCTACAATGAGCAGTTCTTC. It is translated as CASSLDGGASYNEQFF.

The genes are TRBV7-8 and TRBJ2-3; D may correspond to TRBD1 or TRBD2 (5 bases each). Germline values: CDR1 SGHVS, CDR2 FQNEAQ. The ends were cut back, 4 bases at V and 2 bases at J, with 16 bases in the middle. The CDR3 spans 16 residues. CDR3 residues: CASSSSTGRLTDTQYF. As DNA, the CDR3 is TGTGCCAGCAGCTCATCCACGGGACGGCTCACAGATACGCAGTATTTT.

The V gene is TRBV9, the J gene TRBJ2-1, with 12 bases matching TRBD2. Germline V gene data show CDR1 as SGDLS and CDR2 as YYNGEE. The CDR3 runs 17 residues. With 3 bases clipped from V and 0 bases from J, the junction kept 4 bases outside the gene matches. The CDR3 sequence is CASSASGGVSSYNEQFF. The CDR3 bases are TGTGCCAGCAGCGCTAGCGGGGGGGTAAGCTCCTACAATGAGCAGTTCTTC.

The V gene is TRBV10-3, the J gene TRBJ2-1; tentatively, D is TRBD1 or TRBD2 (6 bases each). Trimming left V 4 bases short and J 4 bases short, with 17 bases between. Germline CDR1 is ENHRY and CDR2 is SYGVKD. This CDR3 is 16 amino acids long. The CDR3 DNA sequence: TGTGCCATCAGTGGCGTGGGCGGGGACAAGTACAATGAGCAGTTCTTC. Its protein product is CAISGVGGDKYNEQFF.

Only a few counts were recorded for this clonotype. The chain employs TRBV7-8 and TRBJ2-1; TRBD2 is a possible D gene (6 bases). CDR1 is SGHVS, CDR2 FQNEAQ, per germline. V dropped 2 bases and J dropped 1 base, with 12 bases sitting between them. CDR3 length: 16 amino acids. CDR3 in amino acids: CASSLRPGGSYNEQFF. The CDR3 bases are TGTGCCAGCAGCTTACGTCCCGGGGGTTCCTACAATGAGCAGTTCTTC.

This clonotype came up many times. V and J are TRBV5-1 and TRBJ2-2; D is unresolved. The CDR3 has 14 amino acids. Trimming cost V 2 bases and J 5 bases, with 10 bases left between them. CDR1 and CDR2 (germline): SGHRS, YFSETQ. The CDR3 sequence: CASSLNGPTGELFF. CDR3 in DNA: TGCGCCAGCAGCTTAAATGGACCGACCGGGGAGCTGTTTTTT.

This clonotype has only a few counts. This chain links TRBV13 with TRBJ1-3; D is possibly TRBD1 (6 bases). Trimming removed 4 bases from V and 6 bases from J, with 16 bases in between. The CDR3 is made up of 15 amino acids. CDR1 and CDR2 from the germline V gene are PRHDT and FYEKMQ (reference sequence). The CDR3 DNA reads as TGTGCCAGCAGCTCCCCTAGAAGGGGGGAAAACACCATATATTTT. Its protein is CASSSPRRGENTIYF.

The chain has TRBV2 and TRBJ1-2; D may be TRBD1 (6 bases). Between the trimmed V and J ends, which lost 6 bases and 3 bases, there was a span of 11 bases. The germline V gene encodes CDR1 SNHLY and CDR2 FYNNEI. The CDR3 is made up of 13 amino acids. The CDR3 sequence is CASRQGGDYGYTF. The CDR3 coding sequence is TGTGCCAGCAGACAGGGAGGCGACTATGGCTACACCTTC. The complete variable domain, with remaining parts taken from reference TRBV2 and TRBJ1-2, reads EPEVTQTPSHQVTQMGQEVILRCVPISNHLYFYWYRQILGQKVEFLVSFYNNEISEKSEIFDDQFSVERPDGSNFTLKIRSTKLEDSAMYFCASRQGGDYGYTFGSGTRLTVV.